This TCR beta chain was identified in a study of blood T cells in healthy people across ages. Findings and caveats of the study: PBMCs left unsorted prevented a conclusive naive versus antigen-experienced comparison.

Details on this clonotype: Its antigen is unidentified.

Combining a sample-barcoded 5' primer with a J-beta primer mix, a second PCR ran for about 7 to 11 cycles. Using its own MiXCR run on the 5' RACE reads, TCRdb lists one record per CDR3 protein. The sample has hundreds of thousands of distinct CDR3 sequences; around 24% are singletons. These data also featured in a second study, about T cells of mothers and their children. As that report states: In each mother, TCR beta CDR3 reads exceeded 9 million; in each child, they numbered approximately 3.3 million.

Sample: blood. The receptor was isolated from a boy between 5 and 17 years old in good health.

The CDR3 nucleotides are TGTGCCAGCAGTTCGATGGGCCCCGGGTATGGTTCACCCCTCCACTTT. It codes for CASSSMGPGYGSPLHF. This chain joins TRBV28 and TRBJ1-6; D is unresolved. Trimming cost V 4 bases and J 9 bases, with 19 bases left between them. The CDR3 has 16 residues. Germline V gene sequence: CDR1 MDHEN, CDR2 SYDVKM.